This T cell receptor (beta chain) appears in the sequencing data of a study of blood T cell repertoires in COVID-19 (dated by TCRdb to about 2020). For the wider study: Samples covering the acute and convalescent phases of COVID-19 were provided by collaborators in the United States, Italy and Spain. The prospective study material was composed of cDNA or gDNA derived from T cells, B-cell-depleted T cells, or PBMCs. The dataset comprised deeply sampled blood TCRbeta repertoires from subjects exposed to, actively infected with, or recovered from COVID-19. The repertoires were made available in a free public database intended to serve as a resource for research on the immune response to SARS-CoV-2. The samples were drawn from the first 160 participants of the ongoing ImmuneRACE study and from over 950 subjects provided by 6 global collaborators. The sample metadata nearly always contained a de-identified subject ID, COVID-19 status, age in years and sex. Where HLA class I and class II types were available, the types were taken from metadata supplied by the sample provider, not from assay-based typing. General study outcomes and caveats: How much clinical and demographic metadata was included differed by source and by participant, and the metadata was provided uncurated.

Concerning this clone itself: Which antigen it targets is not known. Per-base quality was not reported, and no clone a single base away is much larger than it.

The immunoSEQ Assay, a bias-controlled multiplex PCR, was used to amplify TCRbeta CDR3 regions from genomic DNA. As for how the authors treated the data: Within the assay, amplification of reference gene primers was used to estimate how many nucleated cells each sample contained. To quantify the absolute abundance of each unique TCRbeta CDR3 rearrangement, sequence reads were collapsed and filtered. For each sample, productive Simpson clonality was calculated as the square root of Simpson's diversity index over productive rearrangements. TCRdb took this table from immuneACCESS and kept in-frame rearrangements with V and J called. Such tables lack part of the clones; where checked against another copy, unresolved V genes explain under half of the gap, and the rest is unexplained. The DNA was the basis for D and trimming; V, J and clone size are from that table. The sample includes about 78,000 clones, with more than 75% observed a single time. 4.9% of the sample belongs to the ten largest clones.

The collaborating institutions used their own protocols to collect whole blood in K2EDTA tubes. For TCRbeta analysis, collaborators shipped samples as frozen whole blood, isolated PBMCs, or DNA extracted from either of those sample types. From V the trimming removes 5 bases and from J it removes 3 bases, while the gene matches leave 8 bases of the junction unaccounted for. The CDR3 runs 15 residues from the cysteine to the phenylalanine. Left in the record is the CDR3 DNA by itself, 45 bases read in frame from the first base. CDR1 and CDR2 are read off the germline V gene as MDHEN and SYDVKM. This receptor chain uses TRBV28 and TRBJ1-1, and TRBD1 aligns with 8 junction nucleotides. The clonotype comes from a man between 50 and 59 years old with active or convalescent COVID-19. Specimen: peripheral blood. The encoded CDR3 is CASSPGQAGYTEAFF. Read as DNA, the sequence is TGTGCCAGCAGTCCGGGACAGGCCGGATACACTGAAGCTTTCTTT.